Following are 28 T cell receptor beta chains from one sample sequenced in a study of shared clonotypes between healthy human individuals. Some clones are missing from TCRdb's copy, which holds only in-frame ones; the method was immunoSEQ multiplex PCR. Seen here are about 1 million clones, about 76% observed once, and the top ten hold roughly 1.4%. Sequencing was carried out using memory CD4+ T cells sorted from blood. Subset meaning: CD45RA-negative fraction. Receptor source: a man aged 18-30 years in good health.

With respect to this clone: The same CDR3 can be traced to other DNA sequences in this sample. The chain uses TRBV6-5 and TRBJ2-1, with 13 bases that match TRBD2. J lost 5 bases, V lost 6 bases, and 4 bases had no gene match. Per germline, CDR1 MNHEY and CDR2 SVGAGI. The CDR3 totals 15 residues. The CDR3 DNA sequence: TGTGCCAGCAGCCCGGGACTAGCGGGAAACAATGAGCAGTTCTTC. Translating it yields CASSPGLAGNNEQFF.

The rearrangement uses TRBV27 and TRBJ2-1, with 11 positions matching TRBD2. The CDR3 loop spans 16 amino acids. In germline, CDR1 is MNHEY, CDR2 SMNVEV (reference sequence). Trimming removed 6 bases from V and 7 bases from J; junction bases left unmatched: 11. The CDR3 DNA follows: TGTGCCAGCAGCCTCCGCGTAGCGGGGGGGCTTAATGAGCAGTTCTTC. Amino acids: CASSLRVAGGLNEQFF.

The J gene is TRBJ1-2, the V gene TRBV7-8; maybe TRBD1 (6 bases). Trimming took off 2 bases at V and 4 bases at J, with 20 bases between the two ends. The CDR3 contains 17 residues. Germline V gives CDR1 SGHVS, CDR2 FQNEAQ. In DNA form, the CDR3 reads TGTGCCAGCAGCTTACTCTCAGGGGTGAATAACCCCTATGGCTACACCTTC. Translating gives CASSLLSGVNNPYGYTF.

On this clone itself: With a much larger clone just one base away, this may be a read error. The chain carries TRBV6-6 and TRBJ2-2, with 8 bases identical to TRBD2. CDR1 is MNHNY and CDR2 is SVGAGI in the germline V gene (reference sequence). The V and J ends lost 5 bases and 1 base, in that order; junction bases with no gene match: 3. CDR3 length: 15 amino acids. CDR3 loop: CASSQLAGNTGELFF. The CDR3 nucleotides read TGTGCCAGCAGTCAGCTAGCGGGGAACACCGGGGAGCTGTTTTTT.

In this sample, this clone turned up once. This chain connects TRBV7-9 to TRBJ2-3; either TRBD1 or TRBD2 may fit D (5 bases each). Trimming removed 3 bases from V and 5 bases from J, with 18 bases in between. The CDR3 loop spans 16 amino acids. Germline CDR1 reads SEHNR; CDR2 reads FQNEAQ (reference sequence). Here the CDR3 DNA reads TGTGCCAGCAGCTTCCCGGGGCCGAGCGGAGGAGATACGCAGTATTTT. Residues: CASSFPGPSGGDTQYF.

J is TRBJ2-3 and V is TRBV18; D ambiguous. The CDR3 sequence is 17 residues long. Germline lookup yields CDR1 KGHSH and CDR2 LQKENI. Trimming removed 3 bases at V and 0 bases at J, with 16 bases between. This CDR3 reads CASSPETGWQSTDTQYF. The CDR3, as DNA: TGTGCCAGCTCACCGGAAACGGGTTGGCAGAGCACAGATACGCAGTATTTT.

There are a few counts of this clone. The rearrangement uses TRBV2 and TRBJ1-6; D is uncertain. Per germline, CDR1 SNHLY and CDR2 FYNNEI. With 9 bases removed from V and 0 bases from J, the gap between germline ends came to 9 bases. This CDR3 spans 14 amino acids. The CDR3 DNA follows: TGTGCCAGTGGAGGGAGCTCCTATAATTCACCCCTCCACTTT. Translation gives CASGGSSYNSPLHF.

The chain links TRBV6-5 to TRBJ1-1; the match to TRBD1 covers 7 bases. Germline V gives CDR1 MNHEY, CDR2 SVGAGI. The CDR3 has 16 residues. J lost 6 bases, V lost 1 base, and 11 bases had no gene match. The CDR3 protein is CASSYFQTTGLAEAFF. The CDR3 nucleotides are TGTGCCAGCAGTTACTTCCAGACGACAGGGCTGGCTGAAGCTTTCTTT.

The CDR3 nucleotides are TGTGCCAGCAGCGTGAAACAGGGGGCGCTTCGTCAGCCCCAGCATTTT. Its translation: CASSVKQGALRQPQHF. The chain joins TRBV9 to TRBJ1-5; TRBD1 matches 9 bases. CDR1 is SGDLS and CDR2 is YYNGEE in the germline V gene. The V segment lost 2 bases and the J segment 6 bases; nucleotides outside the gene matches: 9. The CDR3 runs 16 residues. The whole variable domain, filled in from reference TRBV9 and TRBJ1-5, reads DSGVTQTPKHLITATGQRVTLRCSPRSGDLSVYWYQQSLDQGLQFLIQYYNGEERAKGNILERFSAQQFPDLHSELNLSSLELGDSALYFCASSVKQGALRQPQHFGDGTRLSIL.

CDR3 bases: TGCAGTGCTCGGATCTCCTACGAGCAGTACTTC. Protein product: CSARISYEQYF. The chain joins TRBV20-1 to TRBJ2-7; D is undetermined. V was pared by 5 bases and J by 0 bases, with 5 bases between. The germline gives CDR1 DFQATT, CDR2 SNEGSKA (reference sequence). CDR3 size: 11 residues.

The chain is built from TRBV12-1 and TRBJ2-2; the table's D gene call, TRBD1, was not cross checked with the DNA. TRBV12-1 is a documented pseudogene. The CDR3 contains 14 residues. CDR3 residues: CASSFGSNTGELFF. Written as DNA, the CDR3 is TGTGCCAGCAGCTTTGGCAGTAACACCGGGGAGCTGTTTTTT.

V and J are TRBV11-2 and TRBJ2-5; D is possibly TRBD1 or TRBD2 (6 bases each). V lost 1 base and J 5 bases, leaving 8 bases between the germline ends. Germline-derived CDR1 and CDR2 are SGHAT and FQNNGV. The CDR3 runs to 13 residues. CDR3 region: CASSLGGAETQYF. For the CDR3, the DNA is TGTGCCAGCAGCTTAGGGGGGGCGGAGACCCAGTACTTC.

The CDR3, as DNA: TGCGCCAGCAGCTTGGGGTGGGGCCAGGATACGCAGTATTTT. Translated, it gives CASSLGWGQDTQYF. The chain uses TRBV5-1 and TRBJ2-3; possibly TRBD1 for D (5 bases). This CDR3 is 14 amino acids long. Deletions cut 0 bases from V and 6 bases from J, with 11 bases between. CDR1 is SGHRS, CDR2 YFSETQ, per germline.

This CDR3 reads CASRLTGGTEAFF. The DNA of the CDR3 is TGTGCCAGCAGGTTAACAGGGGGCACTGAAGCTTTCTTT. The V and J genes are TRBV11-2 and TRBJ1-1; 8 nucleotides match TRBD1. Trimming at V came to 6 bases and at J to 4 bases, leaving 4 bases not matched to a gene. The CDR3 has 13 amino acids. The germline gives CDR1 SGHAT, CDR2 FQNNGV.

This clone was recorded at least ten times. The V call is TRBV7-2, the J call TRBJ1-1; no clear D gene. This CDR3 has 15 residues. Germline V gives CDR1 SGHTA, CDR2 FQGNSA. Between the trimmed V and J ends, which lost 1 base and 2 bases, there was a span of 11 bases. CDR3 in DNA: TGTGCCAGCAGCTTAGTAAGGCAGAGAAACACTGAAGCTTTCTTT. Protein product: CASSLVRQRNTEAFF.

The gene calls are TRBV5-1 and TRBJ1-2; 7 nucleotides agree with TRBD1. The CDR3 loop spans 13 amino acids. The germline V gene encodes CDR1 SGHRS and CDR2 YFSETQ. The ends lost 4 bases at V and 3 bases at J; junction bases unmatched: 3. For the CDR3, the DNA is TGCGCCAGCAGCATCACAGGGGACTATGGCTACACCTTC. Its protein product is CASSITGDYGYTF.

This clone was detected a few times. The chain couples TRBV28 to TRBJ1-1; 10 bases are a match to TRBD1. With V trimmed by 6 bases and J by 3 bases, 7 bases remained unmatched. From germline, CDR1 is MDHEN and CDR2 SYDVKM. CDR3 length: 15 amino acids. Written as DNA, the CDR3 is TGTGCCAGCAGCCAAGGGGGACAGGGGCACACTGAAGCTTTCTTT. Its translation is CASSQGGQGHTEAFF.

The chain combines TRBV1 with TRBJ1-2. TRBV1 is deemed a pseudogene. CDR3 length: 13 residues. This CDR3 reads CTSPPTDNYGYTF. As DNA, the CDR3 is TGCACCAGCCCCCCAACCGATAACTATGGCTACACCTTC.

The chain couples TRBV18 to TRBJ1-5; 7 bases align to TRBD1. CDR1 and CDR2 from the germline V gene are KGHSH and LQKENI. The CDR3 is 14 amino acids. V was pared by 6 bases and J by 7 bases, with 9 bases of the junction left unmatched. The CDR3 DNA follows: TGTGCCAGCTCGTCGGGACAGCAAGGACAGCCCCAGCATTTT. Encoded protein: CASSSGQQGQPQHF.

The chain links TRBV13 to TRBJ1-4, with D possibly being TRBD1 (5 bases). Per germline, CDR1 PRHDT and CDR2 FYEKMQ (reference sequence). The V end lost 3 bases, the J end lost 5 bases, and 10 bases lay between the germline ends. CDR3 length equals 14 residues. As DNA, the CDR3 is TGTGCCAGCAGCTTCACCAGGGAAAATGAAAAACTGTTTTTT. This translates into CASSFTRENEKLFF.

V gene TRBV2 combines with J gene TRBJ2-1; no clear D. V was clipped by 6 bases and J by 9 bases, with 9 bases between them. In germline, CDR1 is SNHLY, CDR2 FYNNEI. The CDR3 sequence is 11 residues long. The CDR3 loop reads CASSVYGEQFF. The CDR3 DNA reads as TGTGCCAGCAGCGTATACGGTGAGCAGTTCTTC.

V is TRBV30 and J is TRBJ1-3, with 7 nucleotides matching TRBD1. Per the germline V gene, CDR1 is GTSNPN and CDR2 is SVGIG (reference sequence). V gave up 2 bases and J gave up 4 bases; unmatched junction bases: 8. The CDR3 covers 15 residues. This CDR3 is CAWSQTGAAGNTIYF. CDR3 coding DNA: TGTGCCTGGAGTCAAACAGGGGCGGCAGGAAACACCATATATTTT.

V and J are TRBV9 and TRBJ2-5, with D perhaps TRBD1 (6 bases). The CDR3 is 18 amino acids. CDR1 is SGDLS and CDR2 is YYNGEE in the germline V gene. The V gene lost 1 base and the J gene lost 5 bases, with 24 bases spanning the gap. The CDR3 spells CASSVRALDSPRRETQYF. CDR3 nucleotides: TGTGCCAGCAGCGTACGTGCACTGGACAGTCCCCGGCGGGAGACCCAGTACTTC. Complete variable domain (other parts from reference TRBV9 and TRBJ2-5): DSGVTQTPKHLITATGQRVTLRCSPRSGDLSVYWYQQSLDQGLQFLIQYYNGEERAKGNILERFSAQQFPDLHSELNLSSLELGDSALYFCASSVRALDSPRRETQYFGPGTRLLVL.

As regards this clone: A read error may explain this, as a much larger clone is one base away. Additional DNA sequences in this sample encode the identical CDR3. The chain combines TRBV30 with TRBJ2-5; TRBD1 matches at 7 bases. Losses at the gene ends were 0 bases for V and 5 bases for J; bases not matched to a gene: 0. The CDR3 spans 12 residues. Looked up from germline, CDR1 is GTSNPN and CDR2 is SVGIG (reference sequence). The CDR3 DNA reads as TGTGCCTGGAGTGTACAGGGGGAGACCCAGTACTTC. Translating gives CAWSVQGETQYF.

Comment on this clone: Other DNA sequences of this sample code for an identical CDR3. The chain is built from TRBV29-1 and TRBJ1-2, with unresolved D. V was clipped by 7 bases and J by 0 bases, with 15 bases between them. Per the germline V gene, CDR1 is SQVTM and CDR2 is ANQGSEA. This CDR3 contains 14 residues. CDR3 sequence: CSASGQPPNYGYTF. The CDR3 DNA follows: TGCAGCGCCTCTGGGCAGCCTCCTAACTATGGCTACACCTTC.

Regarding this clone: A much larger clone is a single base away; this may be a read error. The V and J genes are TRBV6-6 and TRBJ1-5; D not resolved. The CDR3 is 13 amino acids. The V end was cut by 2 bases, the J end by 5 bases, with 7 bases between. Per the germline V gene, CDR1 is MNHNY and CDR2 is SVGAGI (reference sequence). The CDR3 coding sequence is TGTGCCAGCAGTTACGGCCAGGATCAGCCCCAGCATTTT. Protein product: CASSYGQDQPQHF.

J is TRBJ2-1 and V is TRBV12-2; the D segment call TRBD2 is taken from the table without a DNA check. TRBV12-2 is annotated as a pseudogene. The length of the CDR3 is 14 residues. This CDR3 is CASRLSTMRCEQFF. The CDR3 nucleotides are TGTGCAAGTCGCTTATCCACCATGCGCTGTGAGCAGTTCTTC.

The V and J genes are TRBV6-6 and TRBJ2-3; possible D gene TRBD1, 5 bases. V was shortened by 5 bases and J by 3 bases, with 12 bases between the two germline ends. Germline V gene data show CDR1 as MNHNY and CDR2 as SVGAGI (reference sequence). The CDR3 consists of 14 residues. The CDR3: CASSLGQVTDTQYF. CDR3 nucleotide sequence: TGTGCCAGCAGTCTCGGACAAGTTACAGATACGCAGTATTTT.